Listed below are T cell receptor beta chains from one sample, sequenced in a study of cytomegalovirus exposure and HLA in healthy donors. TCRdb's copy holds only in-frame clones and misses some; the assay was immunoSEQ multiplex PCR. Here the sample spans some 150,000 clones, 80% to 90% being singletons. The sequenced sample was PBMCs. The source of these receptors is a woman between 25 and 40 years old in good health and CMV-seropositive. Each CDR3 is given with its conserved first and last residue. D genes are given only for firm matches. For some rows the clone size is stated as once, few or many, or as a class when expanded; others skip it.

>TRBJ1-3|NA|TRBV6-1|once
CASRRSSGNTIYF
TGTGCCAGTCGGCGGAGCTCTGGAAACACCATATATTTT
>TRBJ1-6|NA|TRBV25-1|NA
CASSEWREGAPLHF
TGTGCCAGCAGTGAATGGCGGGAGGGGGCACCCCTCCACTTT
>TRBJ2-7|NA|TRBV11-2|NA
CASSLGVTYEQYF
TGTGCCAGCAGCTTGGGCGTCACCTACGAGCAGTACTTC
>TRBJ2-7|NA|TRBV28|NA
CASSFMGAPAYEQYF
TGTGCCAGCAGTTTCATGGGGGCCCCTGCCTACGAGCAGTACTTC
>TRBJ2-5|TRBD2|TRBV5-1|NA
CASSTTGGGETQYF
TGCGCCAGCAGCACCACGGGGGGAGGGGAGACCCAGTACTTC
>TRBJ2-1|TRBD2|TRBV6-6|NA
CASSSQAGYLDEQFF
TGTGCCAGCAGTTCTCAAGCGGGGTACCTCGATGAGCAGTTCTTC
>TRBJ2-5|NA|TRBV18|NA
CASSPRYGETQYF
TGTGCCAGCTCACCACGGTACGGGGAGACCCAGTACTTC
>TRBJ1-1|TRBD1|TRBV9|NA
CASSVRGDNTEAFF
TGTGCCAGCAGCGTCAGGGGGGATAACACTGAAGCTTTCTTT
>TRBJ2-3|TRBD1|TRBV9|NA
CASSLTGADTQYF
TGTGCCAGCAGCCTTACAGGGGCAGATACGCAGTATTTT
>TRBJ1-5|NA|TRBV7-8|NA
CASSLGRTENQPQHF
TGTGCCAGCAGCTTAGGCCGGACAGAGAATCAGCCCCAGCATTTT
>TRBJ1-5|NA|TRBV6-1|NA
CASSEALSVYQPQHF
TGTGCCAGCAGTGAAGCGCTTTCAGTCTATCAGCCCCAGCATTTT
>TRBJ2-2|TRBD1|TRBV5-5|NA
CASGDRGPDGELFF
TGTGCCAGCGGGGACAGGGGGCCGGACGGGGAGCTGTTTTTT
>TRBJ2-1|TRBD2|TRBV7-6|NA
CASSLLAGGSVARMEQFF
TGTGCCAGCAGCTTACTGGCGGGGGGGTCCGTTGCGAGGATGGAGCAGTTCTTC
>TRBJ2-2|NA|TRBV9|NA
CASRGTAGELFF
TGTGCCAGCAGAGGTACAGCCGGGGAGCTGTTTTTT
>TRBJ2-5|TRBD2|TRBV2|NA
CASKRAGGPEETQYF
TGTGCCAGCAAGAGAGCGGGGGGGCCAGAAGAGACCCAGTACTTC